This T cell receptor beta chain was sequenced during a study of technical replicates of blood from several donors. Germline CDR1 LNHDA, CDR2 SQIVND (reference sequence). J lost 4 bases, V lost 5 bases, and 13 bases had no gene match. This CDR3 has 18 amino acids. Only in-frame clones appear in the TCRdb table, and some are missing; sequencing was by immunoSEQ multiplex PCR. The table includes around 95,000 clones, about 94% detected once. The sample taken for sequencing was T cells isolated from PBMCs. V is TRBV19 and J is TRBJ2-7, with 14 bases that match TRBD2. This sequence was found in a human donor in good health. For the CDR3, the DNA is TGTGCCAGTAGTCTAGGACTAGCGGGAGGTTCTATTCGGTACGAGCAGTACTTC. This sequence encodes CASSLGLAGGSIRYEQYF.